This T cell receptor (beta chain) was observed in a study of blood T cell repertoires in COVID-19. For the study at large: Collection of acute and convalescent COVID-19 samples took place in the United States, Italy and Spain.

Enrolment of Seattle patients took place during active infection, and they were followed longitudinally. Method: immunoSEQ multiplex PCR; TCRdb's copy keeps in-frame clones and lacks some. The sample holds nearly 200,000 clones, 70% to 90% seen once. The V gene's germline CDR1 is MNHEY and CDR2 SMNVEV (reference sequence). V was shortened by 4 bases and J by 5 bases, with 15 bases between the two germline ends. The CDR3 is 15 amino acids. This rearrangement joins TRBV27 to TRBJ1-3; no definite D call. The clonotype comes from a man aged 55 to 70 with COVID-19, enrolled during active disease. The sample was peripheral blood. In nucleotides, the CDR3 is TGTGCCAGCAGTTCTCTTATAGGAGGGCGAAACACCATATATTTT. Translated, it gives CASSSLIGGRNTIYF.